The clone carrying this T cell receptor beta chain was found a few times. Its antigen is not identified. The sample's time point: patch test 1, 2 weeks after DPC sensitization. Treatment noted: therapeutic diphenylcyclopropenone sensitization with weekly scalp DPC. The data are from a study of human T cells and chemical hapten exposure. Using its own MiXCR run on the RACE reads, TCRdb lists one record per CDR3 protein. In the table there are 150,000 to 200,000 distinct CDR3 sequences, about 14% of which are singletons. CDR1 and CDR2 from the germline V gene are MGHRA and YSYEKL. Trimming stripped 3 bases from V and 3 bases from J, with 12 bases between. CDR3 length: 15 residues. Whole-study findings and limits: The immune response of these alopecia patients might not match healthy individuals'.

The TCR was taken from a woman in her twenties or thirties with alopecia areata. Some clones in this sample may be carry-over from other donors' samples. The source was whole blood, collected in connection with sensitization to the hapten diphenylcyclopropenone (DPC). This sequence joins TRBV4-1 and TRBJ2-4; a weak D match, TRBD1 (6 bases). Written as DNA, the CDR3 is TGCGCCAGCAGCCATACCGGGACATTCAAAAACATTCAGTACTTC. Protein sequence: CASSHTGTFKNIQYF.